This TCR beta chain was retrieved from a study of blood T cell dynamics during melanoma immunotherapy. Turning to this clone: Its target is unknown.

Every bulk PBMC sample received the same 350 ng of DNA. Measured with immunoSEQ multiplex PCR; TCRdb has only the in-frame clones, and not every one. The sample holds more than 12,000 clones, 90% to 95% seen once. The study, taken as a whole, reports: It remained unknown if the driving T cell clones were melanoma-specific.

The CDR3 runs 18 residues. Trimming took 0 bases from V and 2 from J; bases not matched to a gene: 9. Germline V CDR1 and CDR2: SEHNR, FQNEAQ (reference sequence). Time point meaning: week 3, after first cycle of checkpoint inhibitor. One draw preceded checkpoint blockade; another followed its first cycle at week 3. Sample: blood, taken from a patient treated with checkpoint blockade. J is TRBJ2-3 and V is TRBV7-9, with 9 positions matching TRBD2. The source is a human donor with melanoma. The CDR3 is CASSLAIRGGADTDTQYF. DNA of the CDR3: TGTGCCAGCAGCTTAGCGATTCGCGGGGGGGCTGACACAGATACGCAGTATTTT.